One and the same sample provided the 31 T cell receptor beta chains below, sequenced in a study of blood T cell repertoires in COVID-19. The table came from immunoSEQ multiplex PCR; TCRdb's copy has only in-frame clones and leaves some out. The sample carries some 130,000 clones, about four fifths recorded once. The sequencing input was peripheral blood. Source of these receptors: a human donor in a cohort sampled during active COVID-19.

The chain couples TRBV4-1 to TRBJ2-7, with 7 bases lining up with TRBD1. The trim removed 1 base at V and 2 bases at J, leaving 8 bases unmatched. Looked up from germline, CDR1 is MGHRA and CDR2 is YSYEKL. This CDR3 contains 16 residues. The CDR3 is CASSQGGGQGAYEQYF. CDR3 nucleotide sequence: TGCGCCAGCAGCCAAGGGGGTGGGCAGGGGGCCTACGAGCAGTACTTC.

V and J are TRBV9 and TRBJ1-2; TRBD1 matches at 8 bases. Germline CDR1 reads SGDLS; CDR2 reads YYNGEE. This CDR3 has 14 residues. V was clipped by 4 bases and J by 3 bases; unmatched bases: 5. The CDR3 DNA reads TGTGCCAGCAGCCCCGGACAGGGCTACTATGGCTACACCTTC. The encoded protein is CASSPGQGYYGYTF. Complete variable domain (other parts from reference TRBV9 and TRBJ1-2): DSGVTQTPKHLITATGQRVTLRCSPRSGDLSVYWYQQSLDQGLQFLIQYYNGEERAKGNILERFSAQQFPDLHSELNLSSLELGDSALYFCASSPGQGYYGYTFGSGTRLTVV.

The chain has TRBV2 and TRBJ2-5; TRBD1 matches at 7 bases. This CDR3 spans 15 amino acids. Germline lookup yields CDR1 SNHLY and CDR2 FYNNEI. Germline trimming cut 2 bases from V and 7 bases from J; bases unmatched to any gene: 10. CDR3 region: CASSETQGERATQYF. The CDR3 DNA follows: TGTGCCAGCAGTGAAACCCAGGGGGAACGAGCGACCCAGTACTTC.

This clone was detected a few times. The chain carries TRBV10-3 and TRBJ2-2; D is perhaps TRBD1 (6 bases). The CDR3 covers 13 residues. The germline gives CDR1 ENHRY, CDR2 SYGVKD. V was shortened by 11 bases and J by 0 bases, with 10 bases between the two germline ends. CDR3 region: CAAGGANTGELFF. The CDR3, as DNA: TGTGCCGCTGGGGGCGCGAACACCGGGGAGCTGTTTTTT.

The sample holds one count of this clone. This rearrangement joins TRBV7-9 to TRBJ2-5; D unclear. This CDR3 region has 13 residues. Germline lookup yields CDR1 SEHNR and CDR2 FQNEAQ (reference sequence). The germline V and J ends were trimmed by 9 bases and 0 bases, with 11 bases remaining between them. The CDR3 sequence: CASRPAYQETQYF. The CDR3 DNA sequence: TGTGCCAGTCGCCCAGCGTACCAAGAGACCCAGTACTTC.

V usage is TRBV3-1 (or the pseudogene TRBV3-2) and J usage is TRBJ2-1, with TRBD1 identical over 8 bases. Germline CDR1 is LGHDT and CDR2 is YNNKEL (reference sequence). Germline trimming cut 0 bases from V and 3 bases from J; bases unmatched to any gene: 1. The CDR3 runs 15 residues. This CDR3 reads CASSQDGTGYNEQFF. CDR3 coding DNA: TGTGCCAGCAGCCAAGACGGGACAGGCTACAATGAGCAGTTCTTC.

The chain employs TRBV3-1 (or the pseudogene TRBV3-2) and TRBJ2-7; tentative D call: TRBD2 (7 bases). CDR1 and CDR2 (germline): LGHDT, YNNKEL (reference sequence). The CDR3 runs to 19 residues. The germline V and J ends were trimmed by 4 bases and 3 bases, with 28 bases remaining between them. The CDR3 is CASSPSGGGGRVTFYEQYF. The CDR3, as DNA: TGTGCCAGCAGCCCGTCGGGTGGCGGGGGCCGGGTTACCTTCTACGAGCAGTACTTC.

The genes are TRBV5-4 and TRBJ1-4; 7 bases map to TRBD1. The CDR3 sequence is 15 residues long. Germline assignment: CDR1 SGHNT and CDR2 YYREEE (reference sequence). The V gene end was trimmed by 4 bases and the J gene end by 10 bases; junction bases not matched to a gene: 13. The CDR3 sequence is CASSPHGTALGKLFF. In DNA, the CDR3 is TGTGCCAGCAGCCCTCACGGGACAGCCTTAGGAAAACTGTTTTTT.

This chain joins TRBV4-1 and TRBJ1-5; TRBD1 matches at 8 bases. The CDR3 runs 15 residues. CDR1 is MGHRA and CDR2 is YSYEKL in the germline V gene. The junction had 2 bases not matched to a gene; V was cut back by 4 bases and J by 0 bases. Written as DNA, the CDR3 is TGCGCCAGCAGCCCAGGACAGGGTAGCAATCAGCCCCAGCATTTT. It is translated as CASSPGQGSNQPQHF.

V gene TRBV5-1 combines with J gene TRBJ1-1; perhaps TRBD1 as D (6 bases). Germline CDR1 and CDR2: SGHRS and YFSETQ. The CDR3 covers 15 residues. V lost 1 base to trimming and J lost 7 bases, with 17 bases between them. The CDR3 region has the DNA TGCGCCAGCAGCTTGCTGTCCGGGACATCTCGTGAAGCTTTCTTT. It specifies CASSLLSGTSREAFF.

This rearrangement joins TRBV30 to TRBJ2-3, with TRBD2 as a possible D gene (5 bases). Germline V gene data show CDR1 as GTSNPN and CDR2 as SVGIG (reference sequence). V gave up 2 bases and J gave up 2 bases, with 14 bases separating them. This CDR3 comprises 15 residues. DNA for the CDR3: TGTGCCTGGAGTACATTAGCGCGGTTCACAGATACGCAGTATTTT. This sequence encodes CAWSTLARFTDTQYF.

V and J are TRBV5-1 and TRBJ2-1, with D possibly being TRBD2 (5 bases). The germline CDR1 and CDR2 sequences are SGHRS and YFSETQ. The CDR3 is 15 residues long. Trimming shortened V by 5 bases and J by 3 bases, and 15 bases separated the two germline ends. Here the CDR3 reads CASRPDWLVYNEQFF. In DNA, the CDR3 is TGCGCCAGCAGACCGGACTGGCTTGTCTACAATGAGCAGTTCTTC. Full variable domain (rest looked up from reference TRBV5-1 and TRBJ2-1): KAGVTQTPRYLIKTRGQQVTLSCSPISGHRSVSWYQQTPGQGLQFLFEYFSETQRNKGNFPGRFSGRQFSNSRSEMNVSTLELGDSALYLCASRPDWLVYNEQFFGPGTRLTVL.

The chain joins TRBV4-2 to TRBJ1-6; D is possibly TRBD1 (5 bases). Trimming left V 0 bases short and J 7 bases short, with 7 bases between. The length of the CDR3 is 14 residues. Germline loops: CDR1 LGHNA, CDR2 YNFKEQ. This CDR3 reads CASSQDRVNSPLHF. The CDR3 DNA sequence: TGTGCCAGCAGCCAAGACAGGGTCAATTCACCCCTCCACTTT.

This clone was seen only a few times. Written as DNA, the CDR3 is TGCGCCAGCAGCTTGGGCCCTCCCGGTCAGGGGTTCTCCGGGGAGCTGTTTTTT. The encoded protein is CASSLGPPGQGFSGELFF. V usage is TRBV5-1 and J usage is TRBJ2-2; the D gene is possibly TRBD1 (6 bases). Germline V lookup: CDR1 SGHRS, CDR2 YFSETQ. CDR3 length: 18 amino acids. Trimming took off 0 bases at V and 6 bases at J, with 21 bases between the two ends.

The chain couples TRBV18 to TRBJ1-4; D unresolved. Trimming left V 1 base short and J 15 bases short, with 15 bases between. Germline-derived CDR1 and CDR2 are KGHSH and LQKENI. The CDR3 covers 13 residues. CDR3: CASSPRSNGVVFF. The CDR3 DNA sequence: TGTGCCAGCTCACCACGCTCCAATGGTGTAGTGTTTTTT.

CDR3 protein: CASSIGTVNYGYTF. The CDR3 DNA sequence: TGTGCCAGTAGTATAGGAACAGTTAACTATGGCTACACCTTC. The rearrangement links TRBV19 to TRBJ1-2; D gene unclear. The V and J ends lost 1 base and 1 base respectively, with 7 bases between them. The CDR3 is 14 amino acids. The germline V gene has CDR1 LNHDA and CDR2 SQIVND (reference sequence).

The J gene is TRBJ1-2, the V gene TRBV3-1 (or the pseudogene TRBV3-2), with a possible D match to TRBD1 (6 bases). This CDR3 has 15 amino acids. V was trimmed by 1 base and J by 4 bases, leaving 13 bases between them. Looked up from germline, CDR1 is LGHDT and CDR2 is YNNKEL (reference sequence). This CDR3 reads CASSQVRRGGYGYTF. CDR3 coding DNA: TGTGCCAGCAGCCAAGTCCGGAGGGGGGGCTATGGCTACACCTTC.

The rearrangement joins TRBV7-5 to TRBJ1-2. TRBV7-5 is an annotated pseudogene. The CDR3 has 16 amino acids. CDR3 DNA: TGTGCCAGAAGCTTAGAGACTCCCAGTGCTAACTATGGCTACACCTTC. Translated, it gives CARSLETPSANYGYTF.

This clone was picked up a small number of times. The chain joins TRBV4-1 to TRBJ2-7, with TRBD2 matching 8 bases. The trim removed 4 bases at V and 5 bases at J, leaving 7 bases unmatched. CDR3 size: 14 residues. CDR1 is MGHRA, CDR2 YSYEKL, per germline. The DNA of the CDR3 is TGCGCCAGCAGCCGCCCGGGACTAGAGAACGAGCAGTACTTC. Translation: CASSRPGLENEQYF.

With respect to this clone: Different DNA sequences within this sample yield the same CDR3. This rearrangement joins TRBV19 to TRBJ2-5, with a tentative D call TRBD1 (6 bases). Germline loops: CDR1 LNHDA, CDR2 SQIVND (reference sequence). The CDR3 consists of 13 residues. The V gene lost 3 bases and the J gene lost 4 bases, with 9 bases spanning the gap. This chain's CDR3 is CASSITGRETQYF. Written as DNA, the CDR3 is TGTGCCAGTAGTATTACAGGGAGAGAGACCCAGTACTTC.

The rearrangement uses TRBV9 and TRBJ1-1, with 7 bases aligning to TRBD1. Losses at the gene ends were 4 bases for V and 1 base for J; bases not matched to a gene: 7. Germline V gene lookup returns CDR1 SGDLS and CDR2 YYNGEE. CDR3 size: 15 residues. The CDR3 coding sequence is TGTGCCAGCAGCCCAAAGGGGGCGAGGAACACTGAAGCTTTCTTT. Its translation is CASSPKGARNTEAFF. Variable domain in full (rest from reference TRBV9 and TRBJ1-1): DSGVTQTPKHLITATGQRVTLRCSPRSGDLSVYWYQQSLDQGLQFLIQYYNGEERAKGNILERFSAQQFPDLHSELNLSSLELGDSALYFCASSPKGARNTEAFFGQGTRLTVV.

This chain connects TRBV7-6 to TRBJ2-1; no reliable D call. The CDR3 totals 12 residues. V was pared by 5 bases and J by 10 bases, with 12 bases between. Germline CDR1 is SGHVS and CDR2 is FNYEAQ. CDR3 loop: CASSLAFSEQFF. CDR3 bases: TGTGCCAGCAGCCTTGCGTTTTCGGAGCAGTTCTTC. The variable domain in full, with the rest retrieved from reference TRBV7-6 and TRBJ2-1, is GAGVSQSPRYKVTKRGQDVALRCDPISGHVSLYWYRQALGQGPEFLTYFNYEAQQDKSGLPNDRFSAERPEGSISTLTIQRTEQRDSAMYRCASSLAFSEQFFGPGTRLTVL.

This chain connects TRBV5-1 to TRBJ1-1; 9 bases agree with TRBD1. The CDR3 sequence is 17 residues long. Germline loops: CDR1 SGHRS, CDR2 YFSETQ. The junction had 10 bases not matched to a gene; V was cut back by 4 bases and J by 0 bases. This CDR3 is CASSPGTGIMMNTEAFF. The CDR3 DNA reads TGCGCCAGCAGCCCCGGGACAGGGATAATGATGAACACTGAAGCTTTCTTT.

The CDR3 loop is CASSWGRGGYEQYF. In DNA form, the CDR3 reads TGCGCCAGCAGCTGGGGTCGCGGGGGGTACGAGCAGTACTTC. This chain links TRBV5-1 with TRBJ2-7, with 8 bases fitting TRBD2. Germline V gene sequence: CDR1 SGHRS, CDR2 YFSETQ. Trimming took 3 bases from V and 4 from J; bases not matched to a gene: 6. CDR3 length: 14 residues. Full variable domain (remainder filled in from reference TRBV5-1 and TRBJ2-7): KAGVTQTPRYLIKTRGQQVTLSCSPISGHRSVSWYQQTPGQGLQFLFEYFSETQRNKGNFPGRFSGRQFSNSRSEMNVSTLELGDSALYLCASSWGRGGYEQYFGPGTRLTVT.

CDR3 bases: TGTGCCAGTAGTATAGTGGTGTTGGAGGGGGAAGCTTTCTTT. Encoded protein: CASSIVVLEGEAFF. The chain carries TRBV19 and TRBJ1-1; tentative D call: TRBD1 (5 bases). CDR3 length: 14 amino acids. V gave up 1 base and J gave up 8 bases, with 14 bases separating them. Looked up from germline, CDR1 is LNHDA and CDR2 is SQIVND (reference sequence).

The rearrangement links TRBV11-2 to TRBJ1-2; maybe TRBD1 (6 bases). CDR1 SGHAT and CDR2 FQNNGV come from the germline V gene. V was clipped by 2 bases and J by 4 bases, with 23 bases between them. The CDR3 spans 18 residues. Here the CDR3 reads CASSLSVARRTVSYGYTF. For the CDR3, the DNA is TGTGCCAGCAGCTTATCAGTGGCCCGACGGACAGTTAGCTATGGCTACACCTTC.

The chain employs TRBV5-4 and TRBJ1-2; TRBD1 agrees at 7 bases. The CDR3 loop spans 13 amino acids. Germline-derived CDR1 and CDR2 are SGHNT and YYREEE (reference sequence). Germline trimming cut 3 bases from V and 4 bases from J; bases unmatched to any gene: 3. The CDR3 sequence is CASSSGQVYGYTF. CDR3 bases: TGTGCCAGCAGCTCCGGACAGGTCTATGGCTACACCTTC.

The V gene is TRBV20-1, the J gene TRBJ2-3, with TRBD2 matching 12 bases. The V gene end was trimmed by 3 bases and the J gene end by 4 bases; junction bases not matched to a gene: 8. Germline CDR1 DFQATT, CDR2 SNEGSKA (reference sequence). The CDR3 has 16 amino acids. CDR3 loop: CSASGLAGGPPDTQYF. CDR3 in DNA: TGCAGTGCTAGTGGCCTAGCGGGGGGGCCACCAGATACGCAGTATTTT.

The chain is built from TRBV5-1 and TRBJ2-7; TRBD1 might be the D (6 bases). Germline values: CDR1 SGHRS, CDR2 YFSETQ. The CDR3 is made up of 15 amino acids. The V end was cut by 4 bases, the J end by 2 bases, with 16 bases between. This CDR3 is CASSPRVGATYEQYF. CDR3 nucleotide sequence: TGCGCCAGCAGCCCCCGTGTGGGGGCGACCTACGAGCAGTACTTC.

This clone appeared once. The gene calls are TRBV6-5 and TRBJ1-2, with TRBD1 as a possible D gene (6 bases). Germline lookup yields CDR1 MNHEY and CDR2 SVGAGI. The CDR3 loop spans 14 amino acids. V dropped 6 bases and J dropped 4 bases, with 15 bases sitting between them. The CDR3 is CASSRGAGPYGYTF. The CDR3 DNA is TGTGCCAGCAGCCGGGGGGCAGGACCCTATGGCTACACCTTC.

The chain has TRBV30 and TRBJ1-4, with TRBD1 as a possible D gene (5 bases). Germline V lookup: CDR1 GTSNPN, CDR2 SVGIG (reference sequence). V shed 2 bases and J shed 4 bases, with 14 bases lying between them. The length of the CDR3 is 15 residues. The CDR3 sequence is CAWSKPGLGNEKLFF. The CDR3 nucleotides are TGTGCCTGGAGTAAACCGGGACTCGGTAATGAAAAACTGTTTTTT.